Presented here are 17 T cell receptor beta chains from one specimen sequenced in a study of vaccination and CD4 T cells after COVID-19. Indicated time point: late sampling 161 to 241 days after vaccination in a few convalescent patients. TCRdb redid the calling of the PCR reads with MiXCR, one entry per CDR3 protein. The table lists 25,000 to 30,000 distinct CDR3 sequences, over 40% of them singletons. Sequences were derived from CD4+ T cells from blood, sampled about 7 months after SARS-CoV-2 vaccination. Receptors were obtained from a human donor who had recovered from COVID-19.

This chain links TRBV7-8 with TRBJ2-5; the match to TRBD2 covers 7 bases. This CDR3 spans 15 amino acids. CDR1 is SGHVS, CDR2 FQNEAQ, per germline. V dropped 2 bases and J dropped 5; count of bases not matched to a gene: 8. The CDR3 DNA sequence: TGTGCCAGCAGCTTAAGAACTAGCGTTGCGGAGACCCAGTACTTC. Amino acids: CASSLRTSVAETQYF.

This clonotype was seen just once. Here the CDR3 DNA reads TGTGCCAGCAGCGCCGGACATGGGCCCTCCTACGAGCAGTACTTC. It specifies CASSAGHGPSYEQYF. The chain couples TRBV7-6 to TRBJ2-7; D is perhaps TRBD1 (5 bases). The CDR3 covers 15 residues. V was clipped by 5 bases and J by 0 bases, with 14 bases between them. The germline V gene encodes CDR1 SGHVS and CDR2 FNYEAQ.

V is TRBV28 and J is TRBJ2-5; D gene ambiguous. The V gene lost 8 bases and the J gene lost 4 bases, with 11 bases spanning the gap. CDR3 length equals 12 residues. Germline V gives CDR1 MDHEN, CDR2 SYDVKM. This chain's CDR3 is CASGPETETQYF. The DNA for the CDR3 is TGTGCCAGCGGACCGGAGACAGAGACCCAGTACTTC.

This clonotype has just a few counts. V and J are TRBV19 and TRBJ1-2; D is uncertain. Trimming took off 3 bases at V and 6 bases at J, with 5 bases between the two ends. CDR3 size: 11 residues. Germline CDR1 LNHDA, CDR2 SQIVND (reference sequence). CDR3 sequence (DNA): TGTGCCAGTAGTATTGAGAATGGCTACACCTTC. It codes for CASSIENGYTF.

The chain links TRBV4-1 to TRBJ1-5; unclear D gene. Germline-derived CDR1 and CDR2 are MGHRA and YSYEKL. This CDR3 region has 13 residues. Trimming left V 0 bases short and J 6 bases short, with 6 bases between. CDR3 bases: TGCGCCAGCAGCCAAGATCCGGCTCAGCCCCAGCATTTT. The encoded protein is CASSQDPAQPQHF.

The chain joins TRBV7-9 to TRBJ2-1; D remains unclear. The CDR3 runs 15 residues. Germline V CDR1 and CDR2: SEHNR, FQNEAQ (reference sequence). Trimming stripped 0 bases from V and 6 bases from J, with 12 bases between. The CDR3 nucleotides are TGTGCCAGCAGCTTAGCTGGGATTGCCCTCAATGAGCAGTTCTTC. Its translation is CASSLAGIALNEQFF.

This clonotype has a handful of counts. This chain joins TRBV20-1 and TRBJ2-3; 7 bases align to TRBD2. Per the germline V gene, CDR1 is DFQATT and CDR2 is SNEGSKA (reference sequence). The CDR3 has 15 residues. V was pared by 0 bases and J by 2 bases, with 5 bases of the junction left unmatched. CDR3 sequence: CSARDPAGLTDTQYF. The DNA for the CDR3 is TGCAGTGCTAGAGATCCAGCGGGGCTCACAGATACGCAGTATTTT.

This sequence joins TRBV15 and TRBJ2-1; weak D call: TRBD2 (6 bases). Looked up from germline, CDR1 is LNHNV and CDR2 is YYDKDF (reference sequence). This CDR3 region has 16 residues. V shed 3 bases and J shed 8 bases, with 20 bases lying between them. Here the CDR3 reads CATSREPGLVFYEQFF. For the CDR3, the DNA is TGTGCCACCAGCAGGGAACCGGGACTTGTGTTCTATGAGCAGTTCTTC.

The chain has TRBV2 and TRBJ2-7; tentatively, D is TRBD2 (6 bases). The CDR3 consists of 15 residues. Germline V gene data show CDR1 as SNHLY and CDR2 as FYNNEI. The ends were cut back, 5 bases at V and 3 bases at J, with 17 bases in the middle. CDR3 region: CASSPGQHGGYEQYF. The CDR3 nucleotides read TGTGCCAGCAGTCCCGGCCAGCACGGGGGCTACGAGCAGTACTTC.

The gene calls are TRBV20-1 and TRBJ2-1; D unclear. This CDR3 has 15 residues. CDR1 and CDR2 from the germline V gene are DFQATT and SNEGSKA (reference sequence). Trimming removed 0 bases at V and 9 bases at J, with 18 bases between. The CDR3: CSARDPEKRPGEQFF. The DNA of the CDR3 is TGCAGTGCTAGAGATCCGGAAAAACGTCCTGGTGAGCAGTTCTTC.

This clonotype was seen more than once but under ten times. The chain carries TRBV20-1 and TRBJ2-5; D is ambiguous. From germline, CDR1 is DFQATT and CDR2 SNEGSKA (reference sequence). V was clipped by 0 bases and J by 5 bases, with 19 bases between them. CDR3 length: 16 residues. CDR3 nucleotide sequence: TGCAGTGCTAGAGATCTAGTGGAAGGGTTAGGGGAGACCCAGTACTTC. Residues: CSARDLVEGLGETQYF.

The rearrangement links TRBV28 to TRBJ1-6, with 8 bases matching TRBD1. The CDR3 sequence is 15 residues long. The junction had 5 bases not matched to a gene; V was cut back by 5 bases and J by 5 bases. Germline lookup yields CDR1 MDHEN and CDR2 SYDVKM. The CDR3 here is CASSPGGFDNSPLHF. CDR3 DNA sequence: TGTGCCAGCAGTCCAGGGGGCTTCGATAATTCACCCCTCCACTTT.

The chain joins TRBV19 to TRBJ2-7, with TRBD1 as a possible D gene (5 bases). Trimming stripped 7 bases from V and 2 bases from J, with 12 bases between. Germline CDR1 and CDR2: LNHDA and SQIVND (reference sequence). The CDR3 consists of 13 residues. The CDR3 DNA follows: TGTGCCAGTAAGGGGATAGACGCCTACGAGCAGTACTTC. It translates to CASKGIDAYEQYF.

This clonotype was recorded once. The chain has TRBV20-1 and TRBJ2-7; D is perhaps TRBD2 (6 bases). The germline V gene has CDR1 DFQATT and CDR2 SNEGSKA (reference sequence). CDR3 length equals 13 residues. V lost 0 bases and J 6 bases, leaving 12 bases between the germline ends. CDR3 DNA: TGCAGTGCTAGAGATCCTGGGGGGAGCGAGCAGTACTTC. This encodes CSARDPGGSEQYF.

In its sample, this clonotype was seen a few times. The chain recombines TRBV6-1 with TRBJ2-5, with D perhaps TRBD2 (5 bases). The CDR3 has 14 amino acids. V lost 1 base, J lost 3 bases, and 9 bases lay in between. CDR1 is MNHNS and CDR2 is SASEGT in the germline V gene. The CDR3 loop reads CASSEDSEKETQYF. CDR3 DNA: TGTGCCAGCAGTGAAGATAGCGAGAAAGAGACCCAGTACTTC.

In nucleotides, the CDR3 is TGTGCCATCAGTGAGCTAGCGGGAGAGGTCCAGTACTTC. As protein: CAISELAGEVQYF. This chain joins TRBV10-3 and TRBJ2-5, with 10 bases fitting TRBD2. Germline lookup yields CDR1 ENHRY and CDR2 SYGVKD. The CDR3 has 13 residues. Trimming at V came to 2 bases and at J to 10 bases, leaving 4 bases not matched to a gene.

The V gene is TRBV2, the J gene TRBJ2-5, with D possibly TRBD2 on 6 matching bases. The V and J ends lost 3 bases and 7 bases respectively, with 21 bases between them. CDR1 is SNHLY, CDR2 FYNNEI, per germline. The CDR3 length is 16 residues. The chain's CDR3 is CASSDSGGVLGGTQYF. CDR3 coding DNA: TGTGCCAGCAGTGATTCGGGCGGGGTTTTGGGCGGGACCCAGTACTTC.